What follows are 23 T cell receptor beta chains derived from one specimen sequenced in a study of PD-L1 blockade in urothelial cancer. Only in-frame clones appear in the TCRdb table, and some are missing; sequencing was by immunoSEQ multiplex PCR. The sample shows 30,000 to 45,000 clones, about 83% of them seen only once. The specimen was PBMCs, collected around atezolizumab (anti-PD-L1) treatment. The receptors derive from a man aged 60 to 69 with urothelial cancer.

The chain has TRBV10-3 and TRBJ2-7; 11 nucleotides agree with TRBD2. The J segment lost 0 bases and the V segment lost 0 bases, leaving 7 bases of the junction unmatched. Germline CDR1 reads ENHRY; CDR2 reads SYGVKD. This CDR3 is built from 18 residues. CDR3 nucleotide sequence: TGTGCCATCAGTGAGTCGTCGGGACTAGCGGAGAGCTCCTACGAGCAGTACTTC. Translated: CAISESSGLAESSYEQYF.

The gene calls are TRBV20-1 and TRBJ2-7; tentatively, D is TRBD1 (6 bases). In germline, CDR1 is DFQATT, CDR2 SNEGSKA (reference sequence). This CDR3 is 11 amino acids long. Trimming left V 6 bases short and J 3 bases short, with 9 bases between. The CDR3 is CSAKGGYEQYF. DNA for the CDR3: TGCAGTGCAAAAGGGGGCTACGAGCAGTACTTC.

The chain combines TRBV6-6 with TRBJ2-3, with a possible D match to TRBD2 (6 bases). The CDR3 extends over 14 amino acids. CDR1 is MNHNY, CDR2 SVGAGI, per germline (reference sequence). Deletions cut 11 bases from V and 2 bases from J, with 17 bases between. The CDR3 nucleotides read TGTGCCGAGGGAAGAGGAGGGCCCACAGATACGCAGTATTTT. It is translated as CAEGRGGPTDTQYF.

This chain links TRBV19 with TRBJ1-1, with 7 bases matching TRBD1. Germline CDR1 reads LNHDA; CDR2 reads SQIVND (reference sequence). The CDR3 covers 11 residues. V lost 4 bases and J lost 7; bases outside the gene matches: 0. CDR3 sequence: CASSNRGEAFF. CDR3 DNA sequence: TGTGCCAGTAGTAACAGGGGTGAAGCTTTCTTT.

V and J are TRBV19 and TRBJ2-3; no clear D gene. The CDR3 is 13 amino acids. The V end lost 3 bases, the J end lost 4 bases, and 8 bases lay between the germline ends. Germline CDR1 and CDR2: LNHDA and SQIVND (reference sequence). The CDR3 here is CASSILQADTQYF. The CDR3, as DNA: TGTGCCAGTAGTATCTTACAAGCAGATACGCAGTATTTT.

This chain connects TRBV5-1 to TRBJ2-7; 8 nucleotides align to TRBD2. The CDR3 covers 15 residues. Germline lookup yields CDR1 SGHRS and CDR2 YFSETQ. The ends lost 4 bases at V and 2 bases at J; junction bases unmatched: 8. The CDR3 DNA is TGCGCCAGCAGCCCCAATAGCGGGGCAACCTACGAGCAGTACTTC. Protein sequence: CASSPNSGATYEQYF.

The rearrangement uses TRBV6-6 and TRBJ2-5; perhaps TRBD2 as D (6 bases). This CDR3 comprises 13 residues. Germline V gene sequence: CDR1 MNHNY, CDR2 SVGAGI (reference sequence). V lost 6 bases, J lost 3 bases, and 11 bases lay in between. The CDR3 here is CASRRGGEETQYF. In DNA form, the CDR3 reads TGTGCCAGCAGGCGGGGCGGGGAAGAGACCCAGTACTTC.

The sample holds a few counts of this clone. The chain combines TRBV2 with TRBJ1-6; D unclear. The CDR3 length is 13 residues. The V end was cut by 8 bases, the J end by 0 bases, with 5 bases between. The germline V gene encodes CDR1 SNHLY and CDR2 FYNNEI. CDR3 in amino acids: CASVRSYNSPLHF. CDR3 nucleotides: TGTGCCAGCGTCCGCTCCTATAATTCACCCCTCCACTTT.

The chain recombines TRBV5-1 with TRBJ2-1, with 13 bases lining up with TRBD2. The trim removed 3 bases at V and 4 bases at J, leaving 19 bases unmatched. From germline, CDR1 is SGHRS and CDR2 YFSETQ. The CDR3 has 21 residues. As DNA, the CDR3 is TGCGCCAGCAGCTGGGAATTGACTAGCGGGAGGCCCACTTCTCGTTACAATGAGCAGTTCTTC. Protein sequence: CASSWELTSGRPTSRYNEQFF.

In its sample, this clone ranks as medium-sized. The chain is built from TRBV10-3 and TRBJ2-1; TRBD2 agrees at 16 bases. Germline V gene data show CDR1 as ENHRY and CDR2 as SYGVKD. This CDR3 comprises 18 residues. V lost 4 bases to trimming and J lost 0 bases; unmatched junction nucleotides: 3. CDR3 coding DNA: TGTGCCATCAGTGGTGGGACTAGCGGGAGGGACTCCTACAATGAGCAGTTCTTC. Its protein product is CAISGGTSGRDSYNEQFF.

The chain uses TRBV11-2 and TRBJ1-5; the D is unclear. The CDR3 sequence is 13 residues long. V lost 0 bases and J 3 bases, leaving 3 bases between the germline ends. CDR1 SGHAT and CDR2 FQNNGV come from the germline V gene. This chain's CDR3 is CASSLDNNQPQHF. The CDR3, as DNA: TGTGCCAGCAGCTTAGACAACAATCAGCCCCAGCATTTT.

The J gene is TRBJ1-2, the V gene TRBV6-6; D gene ambiguous. From germline, CDR1 is MNHNY and CDR2 SVGAGI (reference sequence). V gave up 4 bases and J gave up 5 bases, with 14 bases separating them. The CDR3 is made up of 14 amino acids. This chain's CDR3 is CASSLKWEGYGYTF. CDR3 nucleotide sequence: TGTGCCAGCAGTTTAAAATGGGAGGGATATGGCTACACCTTC.

The genes are TRBV29-1 and TRBJ1-1, with TRBD1 as a possible D gene (5 bases). Per germline, CDR1 SQVTM and CDR2 ANQGSEA. Trimming left V 5 bases short and J 4 bases short, with 11 bases between. The CDR3 is made up of 12 amino acids. CDR3 sequence: CSVRRGSTEAFF. The DNA for the CDR3 is TGCAGCGTTCGTAGGGGCTCCACTGAAGCTTTCTTT. Using reference TRBV29-1 and TRBJ1-1 for the parts outside the CDR3, the full variable domain is SAVISQKPSRDICQRGTSLTIQCQVDSQVTMMFWYRQQPGQSLTLIATANQGSEATYESGFVIDKFPISRPNLTFSTLTVSNMSPEDSSIYLCSVRRGSTEAFFGQGTRLTVV.

The chain combines TRBV6-1 with TRBJ2-1, with D maybe TRBD2 (5 bases). CDR1 is MNHNS, CDR2 SASEGT, per germline. V gave up 4 bases and J gave up 2 bases, with 6 bases separating them. The CDR3 totals 13 residues. CDR3: CASSALAYNEQFF. The CDR3 DNA sequence: TGTGCCAGCAGTGCACTAGCCTACAATGAGCAGTTCTTC.

The V gene is TRBV7-2, the J gene TRBJ2-1; 9 nucleotides line up with TRBD2. J was trimmed by 7 bases and V by 4 bases; bases with no gene match: 8. CDR1 is SGHTA and CDR2 is FQGNSA in the germline V gene. This CDR3 spans 15 amino acids. The CDR3 is CASSSGLAPGNEQFF. DNA of the CDR3: TGTGCCAGCAGCTCGGGACTAGCTCCCGGGAATGAGCAGTTCTTC.

V gene TRBV5-1 combines with J gene TRBJ2-3; 9 bases are a match to TRBD2. The germline V gene has CDR1 SGHRS and CDR2 YFSETQ. The CDR3 spans 16 residues. J was trimmed by 1 base and V by 0 bases; bases with no gene match: 3. The DNA for the CDR3 is TGCGCCAGCAGCTTGGGTGCTAGCGGGGGCACAGATACGCAGTATTTT. This codes for CASSLGASGGTDTQYF. Using reference TRBV5-1 and TRBJ2-3 for the parts outside the CDR3, the full variable domain is KAGVTQTPRYLIKTRGQQVTLSCSPISGHRSVSWYQQTPGQGLQFLFEYFSETQRNKGNFPGRFSGRQFSNSRSEMNVSTLELGDSALYLCASSLGASGGTDTQYFGPGTRLTVL.

V is TRBV28 and J is TRBJ1-1; D unclear. The germline V gene encodes CDR1 MDHEN and CDR2 SYDVKM. Deletions cut 1 base from V and 4 bases from J, with 16 bases between. CDR3 size: 16 residues. DNA of the CDR3: TGTGCCAGCAGTTTATCGCGGGATCCCGAGGCCACTGAAGCTTTCTTT. It specifies CASSLSRDPEATEAFF.

V gene TRBV5-1 combines with J gene TRBJ2-7; TRBD1 agrees at 9 bases. Trimming removed 7 bases from V and 7 bases from J; junction bases left unmatched: 6. Germline CDR1 is SGHRS and CDR2 is YFSETQ. This CDR3 has 12 residues. The CDR3 DNA follows: TGCGCCAGCGGGACAGGGCACTGGGAGCAGTACTTC. This sequence encodes CASGTGHWEQYF.

The chain couples TRBV18 to TRBJ2-3; no firm D call. Germline V gene sequence: CDR1 KGHSH, CDR2 LQKENI. V was cut by 0 bases and J by 6 bases, with 13 bases left in between. This CDR3 has 15 residues. This chain's CDR3 is CASSPPGTPDDTQYF. CDR3 nucleotide sequence: TGTGCCAGCTCACCACCGGGCACTCCCGATGATACGCAGTATTTT.

V usage is TRBV19 and J usage is TRBJ2-1, with a weak D call TRBD2 (6 bases). This CDR3 region has 15 residues. Germline V CDR1 and CDR2: LNHDA, SQIVND (reference sequence). Trimming removed 3 bases at V and 2 bases at J, with 11 bases between. This CDR3 is CASSMEGLPYNEQFF. For the CDR3, the DNA is TGTGCCAGTAGTATGGAGGGCCTACCCTACAATGAGCAGTTCTTC.

The CDR3 nucleotides read TGTGCCAGCAGTCCTCCACCGGGACAGGGGGCCTACGAGCAGTACTTC. Residues: CASSPPPGQGAYEQYF. The chain employs TRBV28 and TRBJ2-7, with 11 bases that match TRBD1. V was pared by 5 bases and J by 2 bases, with 8 bases of the junction left unmatched. This CDR3 is built from 16 residues. Per the germline V gene, CDR1 is MDHEN and CDR2 is SYDVKM.

This chain joins TRBV6-6 and TRBJ2-4; 9 bases line up with TRBD2. The CDR3 spans 16 residues. CDR1 and CDR2 (germline): MNHNY, SVGAGI (reference sequence). V shed 7 bases and J 1 base; nucleotides not matched to a gene: 8. CDR3 nucleotide sequence: TGTGCCAGCACCTCAGCGGGGGGCCTGGCCAAAAACATTCAGTACTTC. Translating gives CASTSAGGLAKNIQYF.

A few counts support this clone. The chain is built from TRBV5-1 and TRBJ2-2, with D tentatively TRBD1 (6 bases). V was cut by 5 bases and J by 1 base, with 9 bases left in between. The CDR3 extends over 14 amino acids. Per the germline V gene, CDR1 is SGHRS and CDR2 is YFSETQ. CDR3 in DNA: TGCGCCAGCAGTCCGACAGGGAACACCGGGGAGCTGTTTTTT. Amino acids: CASSPTGNTGELFF.